The next 3 T cell receptor beta chains were all read from a single sample in a study of cytotoxic CD8 clonotypes in ibrutinib-treated CLL. Produced via immunoSEQ multiplex PCR; TCRdb's table is partial and in-frame only. The sample carries some 200,000 clones, around 72% recorded once. Sequencing was performed on PBMCs, taken after 24 months of ibrutinib treatment. Receptor source: a human donor with chronic lymphocytic leukemia.

The chain recombines TRBV4-2 with TRBJ2-5; a possible D gene is TRBD1 (5 bases). The CDR3 consists of 14 residues. Germline V gene data show CDR1 as LGHNA and CDR2 as YNFKEQ. Trimming removed 3 bases from V and 3 bases from J, with 11 bases in between. The CDR3 sequence: CASSQGNRKETQYF. CDR3 DNA sequence: TGTGCCAGCAGCCAGGGGAACAGGAAAGAGACCCAGTACTTC.

The table lists this clone with a count of one. The J gene is TRBJ2-2, the V gene TRBV7-3, with 9 bases matching TRBD1. This CDR3 has 14 residues. Germline assignment: CDR1 SGHTA and CDR2 FQGTGA. V trimming: 4 bases; J trimming: 7 bases; junction bases outside the gene matches: 4. The CDR3 spells CASSSGQGIGELFF. The CDR3 DNA follows: TGTGCCAGCAGCTCGGGACAGGGAATCGGGGAGCTGTTTTTT. Full variable domain (rest looked up from reference TRBV7-3 and TRBJ2-2): GAGVSQTPSNKVTEKGKYVELRCDPISGHTALYWYRQSLGQGPEFLIYFQGTGAADDSGLPNDRFFAVRPEGSVSTLKIQRTERGDSAVYLCASSSGQGIGELFFGEGSRLTVL.

The chain combines TRBV7-2 with TRBJ2-5; 11 bases are a match to TRBD2. There are 16 residues in the CDR3. V gave up 5 bases and J gave up 0 bases; unmatched junction bases: 5. Germline CDR1 reads SGHTA; CDR2 reads FQGNSA. This chain's CDR3 is CASSMTSGIYQETQYF. The CDR3 DNA follows: TGTGCCAGCAGCATGACTAGCGGGATCTACCAAGAGACCCAGTACTTC.